One and the same sample provided the 20 T cell receptor beta chains below, sequenced in a study of cytomegalovirus exposure and HLA in healthy donors. The PCR used 60 Vbeta and 13 Jbeta primers. Measured with immunoSEQ multiplex PCR; TCRdb has only the in-frame clones, and not every one. The sample yields 130,000 or so clones, over 75% seen once. The specimen sequenced was PBMCs. Receptor source: a man in his thirties or forties in good health and CMV-seronegative.

The chain couples TRBV19 to TRBJ2-7; weak D call: TRBD2 (5 bases). The germline V gene encodes CDR1 LNHDA and CDR2 SQIVND (reference sequence). The CDR3 runs to 16 residues. The V gene lost 0 bases and the J gene lost 2 bases, with 14 bases spanning the gap. In DNA, the CDR3 is TGTGCCAGTAGTATAGATCTTGGAGGTTGGACCTACGAGCAGTACTTC. This gives the protein CASSIDLGGWTYEQYF.

The chain is built from TRBV30 and TRBJ2-5, with 13 bases fitting TRBD2. Trimming cost V 0 bases and J 5 bases; bases outside gene matches: 0. The CDR3 consists of 14 residues. CDR1 GTSNPN and CDR2 SVGIG come from the germline V gene (reference sequence). CDR3: CAWSVLAGGETQYF. CDR3 sequence (DNA): TGTGCCTGGAGTGTACTAGCGGGGGGGGAGACCCAGTACTTC.

The V call is TRBV27, the J call TRBJ1-1, with 10 bases aligning to TRBD1. Germline CDR1 and CDR2: MNHEY and SMNVEV (reference sequence). This CDR3 has 20 amino acids. V gave up 2 bases and J gave up 4 bases; unmatched junction bases: 19. CDR3 in DNA: TGTGCCAGCAGTTTAAGGGGGGGGGACAGGGGACCTCCTGGGGGCACTGAAGCTTTCTTT. This translates into CASSLRGGDRGPPGGTEAFF.

The chain combines TRBV20-1 with TRBJ2-5; 7 nucleotides line up with TRBD1. Losses at the gene ends were 6 bases for V and 7 bases for J; bases not matched to a gene: 5. The CDR3 is 11 residues long. The germline gives CDR1 DFQATT, CDR2 SNEGSKA (reference sequence). CDR3 sequence reads: CSARGQATQYF. CDR3 bases: TGCAGTGCGAGGGGGCAGGCGACCCAGTACTTC.

J is TRBJ2-7 and V is TRBV4-2, with 9 bases that match TRBD1. Germline V gene sequence: CDR1 LGHNA, CDR2 YNFKEQ. The CDR3 loop spans 15 amino acids. V gave up 4 bases and J gave up 3 bases; unmatched junction bases: 7. This chain's CDR3 is CASSPKTGGDYEQYF. In DNA form, the CDR3 reads TGTGCCAGCAGCCCGAAGACAGGGGGGGACTACGAGCAGTACTTC.

Worth noting for this clone: The junction departs from the called germline gene at one end, perhaps through a read error. V is TRBV6-5 and J is TRBJ2-6, with TRBD1 as a possible D gene (5 bases). Germline V gene data show CDR1 as MNHEY and CDR2 as SVGAGI. This CDR3 region has 13 residues. CDR3 DNA: TGTGCCAGCAGGAGCTCTGGGGCCAACGGCCTGACTTTC. Translating gives CASRSSGANGLTF.

The J gene is TRBJ2-1, the V gene TRBV19, with 10 bases matching TRBD2. Germline trimming cut 4 bases from V and 1 base from J; bases unmatched to any gene: 4. Germline V gene data show CDR1 as LNHDA and CDR2 as SQIVND (reference sequence). This CDR3 region has 16 residues. The CDR3 here is CASSTLAGGSYNEQFF. The CDR3 nucleotides are TGTGCCAGTAGTACCTTAGCGGGGGGTTCCTACAATGAGCAGTTCTTC. Together with reference TRBV19 and TRBJ2-1, the CDR3 gives the full variable domain: DGGITQSPKYLFRKEGQNVTLSCEQNLNHDAMYWYRQDPGQGLRLIYYSQIVNDFQKGDIAEGYSVSREKKESFPLTVTSAQKNPTAFYLCASSTLAGGSYNEQFFGPGTRLTVL.

Only one count was recorded for this clone. The chain couples TRBV29-1 to TRBJ1-2, with D unresolved. V lost 4 bases and J lost 4, with 25 bases in between. Germline loops: CDR1 SQVTM, CDR2 ANQGSEA. The CDR3 is made up of 17 amino acids. CDR3 in DNA: TGCAGCGTTGTTTCGACAAGCCTGGCAGCTGATGGCTATGGCTACACCTTC. Translated, it gives CSVVSTSLAADGYGYTF.

This rearrangement joins TRBV9 to TRBJ2-7, with 9 bases matching TRBD1. The CDR3 has 15 residues. V was clipped by 3 bases and J by 0 bases; unmatched bases: 4. The V gene's germline CDR1 is SGDLS and CDR2 YYNGEE. CDR3 loop: CASSDRQGGSYEQYF. The CDR3 DNA follows: TGTGCCAGCAGCGACCGACAGGGGGGCTCCTACGAGCAGTACTTC.

V and J are TRBV29-1 and TRBJ2-5, with D possibly matching TRBD2 (5 bases). The CDR3 contains 13 residues. Germline CDR1 SQVTM, CDR2 ANQGSEA. The V end lost 7 bases, the J end lost 3 bases, and 15 bases lay between the germline ends. This CDR3 reads CSATAEGEETQYF. In nucleotides, the CDR3 is TGCAGCGCCACCGCCGAGGGCGAAGAGACCCAGTACTTC.

The chain has TRBV5-1 and TRBJ1-1; possible D gene TRBD1, 5 bases. The CDR3 is 11 residues long. V lost 5 bases, J lost 8 bases, and 10 bases lay in between. Germline CDR1 is SGHRS and CDR2 is YFSETQ. CDR3 in amino acids: CASSDHREAFF. In DNA, the CDR3 is TGCGCCAGCAGTGATCACAGGGAAGCTTTCTTT.

The gene calls are TRBV6-1 and TRBJ1-1, with D uncertain. The CDR3 runs 17 residues. V was cut by 0 bases and J by 0 bases, with 14 bases left in between. The germline CDR1 and CDR2 sequences are MNHNS and SASEGT. CDR3 protein: CASSEAVGQTMNTEAFF. The CDR3 DNA reads as TGTGCCAGCAGTGAAGCGGTTGGGCAGACCATGAACACTGAAGCTTTCTTT.

The J gene is TRBJ1-4, the V gene TRBV10-3; TRBD1 is a possible D gene (6 bases). The germline gives CDR1 ENHRY, CDR2 SYGVKD. Trimming removed 8 bases from V and 2 bases from J, with 15 bases in between. The CDR3 spans 15 residues. CDR3 region: CAISGGASTNEKLFF. DNA for the CDR3: TGTGCCATCTCTGGGGGCGCCAGCACTAATGAAAAACTGTTTTTT.

This chain links TRBV7-6 with TRBJ1-5; D is undetermined. Trimming removed 5 bases at V and 4 bases at J, with 9 bases between. The germline V gene has CDR1 SGHVS and CDR2 FNYEAQ. The CDR3 is 13 amino acids. DNA for the CDR3: TGTGCCAGCAGCCACGGAGTAAATCAGCCCCAGCATTTT. Its protein product is CASSHGVNQPQHF.

There are a few counts of this clone. V is TRBV25-1 and J is TRBJ2-7, with 8 bases lining up with TRBD1. Germline-derived CDR1 and CDR2 are MGHDK and SYGVNS. V lost 4 bases and J lost 5; bases outside the gene matches: 4. The CDR3 length is 13 residues. The CDR3 DNA reads as TGTGCCAGCAGTGGCCGGGACAGGCACGAGCAGTACTTC. As protein: CASSGRDRHEQYF.

The chain carries TRBV21-1 and TRBJ2-7; the table assigns TRBD2, which was not confirmed against the DNA. TRBV21-1 is a documented pseudogene. This CDR3 has 14 residues. The CDR3 DNA sequence: TGTGCCAGCATTCCGGGACTAGCGGCATACGAGCAGTACTTC. Its protein is CASIPGLAAYEQYF.

V is TRBV6-5 and J is TRBJ2-2, with D possibly TRBD2 on 5 matching bases. Germline V gives CDR1 MNHEY, CDR2 SVGAGI. The length of the CDR3 is 15 residues. V lost 8 bases, J lost 7 bases, and 20 bases lay in between. The CDR3, as DNA: TGTGCCAGCGGGTCCGGGAAAGGGCTCAACGGGGAGCTGTTTTTT. Translation: CASGSGKGLNGELFF.

This chain joins TRBV27 and TRBJ1-5; no definite D call. Between the trimmed V and J ends, which lost 0 bases and 2 bases, there was a span of 14 bases. CDR3 length: 17 amino acids. Germline V gene sequence: CDR1 MNHEY, CDR2 SMNVEV (reference sequence). CDR3 protein: CASSLSAGAGRNQPQHF. CDR3 coding DNA: TGTGCCAGCAGTTTATCAGCGGGCGCAGGACGCAATCAGCCCCAGCATTTT.

This chain uses TRBV4-1 with TRBJ2-7; D is undetermined. Germline V CDR1 and CDR2: MGHRA, YSYEKL. CDR3 length: 14 amino acids. The germline V and J ends were trimmed by 6 bases and 0 bases, with 12 bases remaining between them. The CDR3 nucleotides read TGCGCCAGCAGTCCCGGGTTTAGCTCCTACGAGCAGTACTTC. It translates to CASSPGFSSYEQYF.

V and J are TRBV28 and TRBJ1-3; the D is unclear. The V gene's germline CDR1 is MDHEN and CDR2 SYDVKM. The V end was cut by 5 bases, the J end by 4 bases, with 18 bases between. The CDR3 spans 16 residues. This CDR3 reads CASSPSFGDQGNTIYF. CDR3 DNA sequence: TGTGCCAGCAGTCCGTCCTTCGGGGATCAAGGAAACACCATATATTTT.